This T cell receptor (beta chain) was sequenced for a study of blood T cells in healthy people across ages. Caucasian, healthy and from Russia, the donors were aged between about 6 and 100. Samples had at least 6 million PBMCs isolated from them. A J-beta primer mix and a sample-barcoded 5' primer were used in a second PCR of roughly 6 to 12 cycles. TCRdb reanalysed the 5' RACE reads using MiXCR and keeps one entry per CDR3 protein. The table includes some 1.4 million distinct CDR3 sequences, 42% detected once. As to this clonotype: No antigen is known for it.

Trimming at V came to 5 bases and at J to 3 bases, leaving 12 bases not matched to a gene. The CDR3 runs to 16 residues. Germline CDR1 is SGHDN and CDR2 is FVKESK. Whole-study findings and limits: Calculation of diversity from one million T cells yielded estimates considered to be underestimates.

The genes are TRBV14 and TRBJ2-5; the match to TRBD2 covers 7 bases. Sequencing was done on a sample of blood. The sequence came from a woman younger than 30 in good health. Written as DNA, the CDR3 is TGTGCCAGCAGCATACCCCAGCGGGACGGTAAAGAGACCCAGTACTTC. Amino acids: CASSIPQRDGKETQYF.